Listed here are 32 T cell receptor beta chains from one sample, sequenced in a study of T cell responses to AZD1222 COVID-19 vaccine. Repertoires were generated with immunoSEQ multiplex PCR, while TCRdb's copy carries only in-frame clones and drops some. The sample yields roughly 140,000 clones, over 70% seen once. The material sequenced was peripheral blood, taken 28 days after the second AZD1222 dose. Receptors originate from an adult who received the AZD1222 COVID-19 vaccine.

The rearrangement links TRBV28 to TRBJ2-3; D uncertain. V lost 10 bases to trimming and J lost 6 bases, with 5 bases between them. CDR1 is MDHEN and CDR2 is SYDVKM in the germline V gene. The CDR3 is 9 residues long. CDR3 in amino acids: CATGDTQYF. CDR3 in DNA: TGTGCCACCGGGGATACGCAGTATTTT.

This clone was observed a few times. The chain has TRBV4-1 and TRBJ2-7, with D possibly being TRBD1 or TRBD2 (5 bases each). This CDR3 is 15 amino acids long. V gave up 0 bases and J gave up 7 bases, with 16 bases separating them. Germline V gene lookup returns CDR1 MGHRA and CDR2 YSYEKL. CDR3 sequence reads: CASSQDQRGSSEQYF. CDR3 sequence (DNA): TGCGCCAGCAGCCAAGACCAGAGGGGCTCATCAGAGCAGTACTTC.

This chain connects TRBV7-2 to TRBJ2-2; D is perhaps TRBD2 (5 bases). Deletions cut 4 bases from V and 4 bases from J, with 13 bases between. The CDR3 consists of 15 residues. Germline V CDR1 and CDR2: SGHTA, FQGNSA. CDR3 nucleotide sequence: TGTGCCAGCAGCTCCCGGAGGATTGGCACCGGGGAGCTGTTTTTT. Translating gives CASSSRRIGTGELFF.

This clone was seen more than once but under ten times. The chain uses TRBV10-3 and TRBJ2-7; TRBD2 is a possible D gene (6 bases). The CDR3 sequence is 13 residues long. CDR1 ENHRY and CDR2 SYGVKD come from the germline V gene. The CDR3 DNA reads as TGTGCGTGCCAGGGTCGACTAGCCTACGAGCAGTACTTC. Amino acid sequence: CACQGRLAYEQYF.

The chain uses TRBV4-2 and TRBJ2-1; possibly TRBD1 or TRBD2 for D (5 bases each). Germline V CDR1 and CDR2: LGHNA, YNFKEQ. The CDR3 is 16 residues long. V was trimmed by 5 bases and J by 1 base, leaving 15 bases between them. This CDR3 reads CASSLGARTSYNEQFF. In nucleotides, the CDR3 is TGTGCCAGCAGCTTAGGGGCGCGGACTTCCTACAATGAGCAGTTCTTC.

The chain uses TRBV7-8 and TRBJ1-2; 8 bases fit TRBD1. The trim removed 0 bases at V and 6 bases at J, leaving 6 bases unmatched. CDR3 size: 15 residues. Germline loops: CDR1 SGHVS, CDR2 FQNEAQ. The CDR3 DNA reads TGTGCCAGCAGCTTAGCACCACAGGGGGGCCATGGCTACACCTTC. Protein sequence: CASSLAPQGGHGYTF.

Remarks on this clone: The conserved final phenylalanine or tryptophan is absent from the CDR3, which likely points to a read error. The limits of the CDR3 on the DNA are not certain, so only TCRdb's listed CDR3 is given. The gene calls are TRBV20-1 and TRBJ1-6. Germline loops: CDR1 DFQATT, CDR2 SNEGSKA (reference sequence). The CDR3 is 8 amino acids long, termini counted. The CDR3 loop is CSARYRRL.

The V gene is TRBV19, the J gene TRBJ2-1, with 8 nucleotides matching TRBD2. The germline V gene has CDR1 LNHDA and CDR2 SQIVND (reference sequence). CDR3 length: 16 residues. The J segment lost 3 bases and the V segment lost 1 base, leaving 5 bases of the junction unmatched. CDR3 protein: CASSIVAGGVYNEQFF. The CDR3, as DNA: TGTGCCAGTAGTATAGTTGCGGGGGGCGTCTACAATGAGCAGTTCTTC.

The chain is built from TRBV29-1 and TRBJ2-5, with 13 bases that match TRBD2. The CDR3 has 13 amino acids. V was clipped by 5 bases and J by 5 bases; unmatched bases: 2. Germline V gene sequence: CDR1 SQVTM, CDR2 ANQGSEA. This CDR3 is CSVRTSGSETQYF. The DNA for the CDR3 is TGCAGCGTTAGGACTAGCGGGAGCGAGACCCAGTACTTC.

The V gene is TRBV28, the J gene TRBJ2-1; D is tentatively TRBD1 or TRBD2 (5 bases each). The germline V and J ends were trimmed by 6 bases and 1 base, with 13 bases remaining between them. Looked up from germline, CDR1 is MDHEN and CDR2 is SYDVKM. This CDR3 contains 15 residues. This chain's CDR3 is CASRGEKGSYNEQFF. DNA for the CDR3: TGTGCCAGCAGGGGGGAGAAGGGATCCTACAATGAGCAGTTCTTC.

The chain joins TRBV28 to TRBJ1-1; TRBD1 agrees at 8 bases. Germline V gene lookup returns CDR1 MDHEN and CDR2 SYDVKM. With V trimmed by 6 bases and J by 4 bases, 10 bases remained unmatched. CDR3 size: 15 residues. The CDR3 DNA sequence: TGTGCCAGCAGACCACCGACAGGGGTTGGCACTGAAGCTTTCTTT. The encoded protein is CASRPPTGVGTEAFF.

The rearrangement uses TRBV25-1 and TRBJ1-4; D possibly corresponds to TRBD1 (5 bases). From germline, CDR1 is MGHDK and CDR2 SYGVNS. With 3 bases removed from V and 3 bases from J, the gap between germline ends came to 17 bases. CDR3 length equals 17 residues. The CDR3: CASSDPLAGAANEKLFF. The CDR3 DNA reads TGTGCCAGCAGTGATCCCCTTGCTGGGGCGGCTAATGAAAAACTGTTTTTT.

This chain links TRBV5-1 with TRBJ2-2; possibly TRBD1 or TRBD2 for D (5 bases each). The CDR3 totals 14 residues. Trimming took 2 bases from V and 4 from J, leaving 9 bases between them. Per germline, CDR1 SGHRS and CDR2 YFSETQ. Here the CDR3 reads CASSFLGVTGELFF. CDR3 nucleotide sequence: TGCGCCAGCAGCTTTTTGGGGGTCACCGGGGAGCTGTTTTTT. Full variable domain (missing parts from reference TRBV5-1 and TRBJ2-2): KAGVTQTPRYLIKTRGQQVTLSCSPISGHRSVSWYQQTPGQGLQFLFEYFSETQRNKGNFPGRFSGRQFSNSRSEMNVSTLELGDSALYLCASSFLGVTGELFFGEGSRLTVL.

The rearrangement joins TRBV6-6 to TRBJ2-1; 9 bases match TRBD1. Germline V gene data show CDR1 as MNHNY and CDR2 as SVGAGI (reference sequence). Losses at the gene ends were 6 bases for V and 8 bases for J; bases not matched to a gene: 8. The CDR3 consists of 14 residues. Here the CDR3 reads CASSLLTGGYEQFF. The CDR3 bases are TGTGCCAGCAGCCTCTTAACAGGGGGCTATGAGCAGTTCTTC.

This clone was found once. The chain recombines TRBV28 with TRBJ1-2, with 7 positions matching TRBD1. The CDR3 spans 13 residues. CDR1 MDHEN and CDR2 SYDVKM come from the germline V gene. The J segment lost 4 bases and the V segment lost 8 bases, leaving 7 bases of the junction unmatched. The CDR3 DNA reads as TGTGCCAGCCGGAAACAGGGGAGCTATGGCTACACCTTC. It translates to CASRKQGSYGYTF.

The chain is built from TRBV12-3 or TRBV12-4 and TRBJ1-5; TRBD1 is a possible D gene (5 bases). The V gene lost 7 bases and the J gene lost 3 bases, with 10 bases spanning the gap. The CDR3 extends over 13 amino acids. The CDR3 DNA follows: TGTGCCAGCACCATAGGGGCCAATCAGCCCCAGCATTTT. Protein: CASTIGANQPQHF.

V is TRBV9 and J is TRBJ1-5, with TRBD1 as a possible D gene (6 bases). Germline V lookup: CDR1 SGDLS, CDR2 YYNGEE. V was clipped by 2 bases and J by 7 bases, with 19 bases between them. The CDR3 has 16 amino acids. The CDR3 DNA is TGTGCCAGCAGCGTCCGGGGGCAGGGAAGATACCAGCCCCAGCATTTT. Residues: CASSVRGQGRYQPQHF.

In this sample, this clone turned up many times. The chain combines TRBV5-1 with TRBJ2-7; perhaps TRBD1 as D (6 bases). The CDR3 contains 15 residues. V lost 0 bases and J lost 7, with 17 bases in between. CDR1 SGHRS and CDR2 YFSETQ come from the germline V gene. The CDR3 nucleotides read TGCGCCAGCAGCTTGGTTTCAGGGGTGGCGTGGGAGCAGTACTTC. It specifies CASSLVSGVAWEQYF.

The rearrangement joins TRBV10-3 to TRBJ2-1; 8 positions agree with TRBD2. The germline gives CDR1 ENHRY, CDR2 SYGVKD. The CDR3 consists of 17 residues. V dropped 4 bases and J dropped 7; count of bases not matched to a gene: 15. The CDR3 reads CAISVLGGRTIRNEQFF. The CDR3 DNA sequence: TGTGCCATCAGTGTTCTAGGCGGGAGGACTATCCGGAATGAGCAGTTCTTC.

The chain employs TRBV5-6 and TRBJ1-6; 7 nucleotides match TRBD1. The CDR3 loop spans 14 amino acids. Losses at the gene ends were 4 bases for V and 8 bases for J; bases not matched to a gene: 6. Germline V lookup: CDR1 SGHDT, CDR2 YYEEEE. CDR3 DNA: TGTGCCAGCAGCCTCGGGACAGTGTATTCACCCCTCCACTTT. Its translation is CASSLGTVYSPLHF.

This clone was recorded a few times. The chain is built from TRBV3-1 (or the pseudogene TRBV3-2) and TRBJ1-5, with D maybe TRBD1 (5 bases). Germline V gives CDR1 LGHDT, CDR2 YNNKEL (reference sequence). V was cut by 0 bases and J by 0 bases, with 12 bases left in between. There are 17 residues in the CDR3. Here the CDR3 DNA reads TGTGCCAGCAGCCAAGAGCCAGACAGTTATAGCAATCAGCCCCAGCATTTT. It specifies CASSQEPDSYSNQPQHF.

This sequence joins TRBV18 and TRBJ1-4, with no clear D. The CDR3 covers 12 residues. CDR1 KGHSH and CDR2 LQKENI come from the germline V gene. The germline V and J ends were trimmed by 6 bases and 7 bases, with 9 bases remaining between them. The CDR3 DNA is TGTGCCAGCTCGTCCGAAAGTGAAAAACTGTTTTTT. This codes for CASSSESEKLFF.

The chain has TRBV24-1 and TRBJ2-1; a possible D gene is TRBD2 (7 bases). This CDR3 comprises 17 residues. Germline-derived CDR1 and CDR2 are KGHDR and SFDVKD. V was cut by 3 bases and J by 6 bases, with 20 bases left in between. The CDR3 spells CATSDPPGGGSPNEQFF. The CDR3 DNA reads TGTGCCACCAGTGATCCCCCTGGGGGCGGGAGCCCCAATGAGCAGTTCTTC.

The rearrangement uses TRBV30 and TRBJ1-6; weak D call: TRBD1 (5 bases). Trimming took off 4 bases at V and 7 bases at J, with 17 bases between the two ends. Germline V gene lookup returns CDR1 GTSNPN and CDR2 SVGIG (reference sequence). CDR3 length equals 15 residues. CDR3 in amino acids: CAWNAQGVVNSPLHF. Here the CDR3 DNA reads TGTGCCTGGAATGCCCAGGGAGTAGTAAATTCACCCCTCCACTTT.

This clone was recorded at least ten times. J is TRBJ2-1 and V is TRBV20-1; no clear D gene. Trimming pared 6 bases from V and 5 bases from J, leaving 8 bases between. The germline CDR1 and CDR2 sequences are DFQATT and SNEGSKA (reference sequence). This CDR3 contains 11 residues. The CDR3 reads CSAGTNNEQFF. The CDR3 bases are TGCAGTGCCGGAACTAACAATGAGCAGTTCTTC.

V is TRBV19 and J is TRBJ2-3; 8 nucleotides align to TRBD1. The germline V gene has CDR1 LNHDA and CDR2 SQIVND (reference sequence). The V segment lost 5 bases and the J segment 4 bases; nucleotides outside the gene matches: 8. The CDR3 loop spans 15 amino acids. The CDR3 loop reads CASSHRTGSADTQYF. The CDR3 DNA is TGTGCCAGTAGTCACCGGACAGGGAGCGCAGATACGCAGTATTTT.

J is TRBJ1-1 and V is TRBV19; D is uncertain. V was shortened by 5 bases and J by 2 bases, with 15 bases between the two germline ends. The CDR3 runs to 15 residues. Germline CDR1 reads LNHDA; CDR2 reads SQIVND (reference sequence). As DNA, the CDR3 is TGTGCCAGTAGTTCGGTCGGTACAGCAAACACTGAAGCTTTCTTT. It specifies CASSSVGTANTEAFF.

The rearrangement joins TRBV4-3 to TRBJ2-5, with D perhaps TRBD2 (6 bases). The CDR3 is 15 residues long. Germline CDR1 is LGHNA and CDR2 is YSLEER. The V end lost 4 bases, the J end lost 7 bases, and 19 bases lay between the germline ends. CDR3 region: CASSPVYGGMGTQYF. In nucleotides, the CDR3 is TGCGCCAGCAGCCCTGTCTACGGGGGAATGGGGACCCAGTACTTC.

Comments on this clone: Other DNA sequences from this sample encode an identical CDR3 as well. The rearrangement links TRBV9 to TRBJ2-7; possibly TRBD2 for D (6 bases). Germline V gives CDR1 SGDLS, CDR2 YYNGEE. V was shortened by 4 bases and J by 1 base, with 12 bases between the two germline ends. This CDR3 is built from 14 residues. The CDR3 DNA sequence: TGTGCCAGCAGCCCCCTTGGGACTTCCTACGAGCAGTACTTC. Amino acid sequence: CASSPLGTSYEQYF.

V gene TRBV28 combines with J gene TRBJ2-5, with D possibly being TRBD1 or TRBD2 (5 bases each). The ends were cut back, 6 bases at V and 5 bases at J, with 13 bases in the middle. The CDR3 is 13 amino acids. Germline V gives CDR1 MDHEN, CDR2 SYDVKM. DNA for the CDR3: TGTGCCAGCAGGTCCTCGGGGCGGGAGACCCAGTACTTC. Encoded protein: CASRSSGRETQYF.

V usage is TRBV7-9 and J usage is TRBJ2-1; 10 bases align to TRBD2. The germline V gene has CDR1 SEHNR and CDR2 FQNEAQ (reference sequence). The CDR3 covers 16 residues. The V gene end was trimmed by 5 bases and the J gene end by 1 base; junction bases not matched to a gene: 5. CDR3: CASSLSGRSSYNEQFF. In nucleotides, the CDR3 is TGTGCCAGCAGCCTTAGCGGGAGGTCATCCTACAATGAGCAGTTCTTC.

The rearrangement joins TRBV6-5 to TRBJ2-5, with D perhaps TRBD1 (5 bases). The V end lost 8 bases, the J end lost 5 bases, and 15 bases lay between the germline ends. Germline V gene lookup returns CDR1 MNHEY and CDR2 SVGAGI. The CDR3 spans 13 residues. As DNA, the CDR3 is TGTGCCAGCGCCTCGGCAGGGTACGAGACCCAGTACTTC. It encodes CASASAGYETQYF.